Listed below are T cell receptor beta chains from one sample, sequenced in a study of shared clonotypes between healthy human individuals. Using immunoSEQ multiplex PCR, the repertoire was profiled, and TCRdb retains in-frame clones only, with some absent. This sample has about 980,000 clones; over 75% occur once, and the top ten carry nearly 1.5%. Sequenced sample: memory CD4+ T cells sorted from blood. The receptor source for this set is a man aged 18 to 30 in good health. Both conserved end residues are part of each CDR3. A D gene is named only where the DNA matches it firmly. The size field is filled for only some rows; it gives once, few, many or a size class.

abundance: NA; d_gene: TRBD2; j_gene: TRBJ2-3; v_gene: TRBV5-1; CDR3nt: TGCGCCAGCAGCCCCCCTTCGGGCGGGGGGGCCACAGATACGCAGTATTTT; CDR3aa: CASSPPSGGGATDTQYF
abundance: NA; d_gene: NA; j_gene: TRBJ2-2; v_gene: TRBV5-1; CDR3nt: TGCGCCAGCAGCTTATCTAGCTTCACCGGGGAGCTGTTTTTT; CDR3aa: CASSLSSFTGELFF
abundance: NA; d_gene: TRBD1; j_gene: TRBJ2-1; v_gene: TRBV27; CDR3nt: TGTGCCAGCAGTCCGATGACAGGGAGGCAGTTCTTC; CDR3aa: CASSPMTGRQFF
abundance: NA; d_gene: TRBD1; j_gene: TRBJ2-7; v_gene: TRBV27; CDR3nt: TGTGCCAGCAGTCCCCATCCCCTCCGGGACAGGGGGCACGAGCAGTACTTC; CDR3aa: CASSPHPLRDRGHEQYF
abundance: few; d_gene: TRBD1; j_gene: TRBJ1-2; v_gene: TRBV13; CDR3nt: TGTGCCAGCAGCACCAGCCGGGACAGGGGAGATGGCTACACCTTC; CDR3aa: CASSTSRDRGDGYTF
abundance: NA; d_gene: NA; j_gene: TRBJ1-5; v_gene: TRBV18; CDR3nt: TGTGCCAGCCAGGGGACTGTGGATCAGCCCCAGCATTTT; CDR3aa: CASQGTVDQPQHF
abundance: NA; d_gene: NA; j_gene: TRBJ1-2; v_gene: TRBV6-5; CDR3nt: TGTGCCAGCAGTTACTCGGGGATGGGAGGAGGCTACACCTTC; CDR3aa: CASSYSGMGGGYTF
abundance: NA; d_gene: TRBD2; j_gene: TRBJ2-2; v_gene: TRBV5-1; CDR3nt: TGCGCCAGCAGCCCGAGCCGGACTAGCGGGGGGAACACCGGGGAGCTGTTTTTT; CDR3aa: CASSPSRTSGGNTGELFF
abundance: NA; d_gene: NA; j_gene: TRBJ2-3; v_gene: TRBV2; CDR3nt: TGTGCCAGCAGCCAGGGCATCTTACCTAGCACAGATACGCAGTATTTT; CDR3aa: CASSQGILPSTDTQYF
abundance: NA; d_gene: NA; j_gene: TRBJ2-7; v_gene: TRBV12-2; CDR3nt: TGTGCAAGTCGGATAGACAGGGGAGGCGACGAGCAGTACTTC; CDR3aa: CASRIDRGGDEQYF
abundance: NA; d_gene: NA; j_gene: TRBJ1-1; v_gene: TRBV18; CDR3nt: TGTGCCAGCTCACCCGGACAGCTCGGTAACACTGAAGCTTTCTTT; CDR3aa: CASSPGQLGNTEAFF
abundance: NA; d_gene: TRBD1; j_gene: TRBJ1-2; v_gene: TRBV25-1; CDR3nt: TGTGCCAGCAGTGAGAGTACAGGGGGCGACTATGGCTACACCTTC; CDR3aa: CASSESTGGDYGYTF
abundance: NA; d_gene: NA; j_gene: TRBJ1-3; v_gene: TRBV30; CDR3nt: TGTGCCTGGAAGTACGATGGTAACACCATATATTTT; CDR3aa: CAWKYDGNTIYF
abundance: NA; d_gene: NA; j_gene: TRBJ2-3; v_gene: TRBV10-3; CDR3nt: TGTGCCATCAGTGGACTTCCGTTTAGCACAGATACGCAGTATTTT; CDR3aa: CAISGLPFSTDTQYF
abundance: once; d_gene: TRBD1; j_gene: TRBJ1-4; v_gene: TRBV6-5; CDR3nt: TGTGCCAGCAGAAGACAGGGGCCTAATGAAAAACTGTTTTTT; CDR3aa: CASRRQGPNEKLFF
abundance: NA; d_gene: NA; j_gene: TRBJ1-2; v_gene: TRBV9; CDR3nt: TGTGCCAGTCGGGCGGGATCCGCTAACTATGGCTACACCTTC; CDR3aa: CASRAGSANYGYTF
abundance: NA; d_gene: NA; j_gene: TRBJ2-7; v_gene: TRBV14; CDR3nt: TGTGCCAGCAGCCAAGGGGGGACGGACGGTATCTACGAGCAGTACTTC; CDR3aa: CASSQGGTDGIYEQYF
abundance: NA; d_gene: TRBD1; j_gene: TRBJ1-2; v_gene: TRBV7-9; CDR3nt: TGTGCCAGCAGCCAAAGGACAGGGGAGAGAGATGGCTACACCTTC; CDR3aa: CASSQRTGERDGYTF
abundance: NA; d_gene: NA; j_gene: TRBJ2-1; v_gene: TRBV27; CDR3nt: TGTGCCAGCAGTTTCAGTACTAGTTACAATGAGCAGTTCTTC; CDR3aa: CASSFSTSYNEQFF
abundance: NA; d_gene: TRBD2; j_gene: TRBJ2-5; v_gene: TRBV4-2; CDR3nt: TGTGCCAGCAGCCGTGGGACTAGCGGGGGGACGTTCCAAGAGACCCAGTACTTC; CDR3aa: CASSRGTSGGTFQETQYF
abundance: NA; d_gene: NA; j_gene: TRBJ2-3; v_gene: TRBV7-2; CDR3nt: TGTGCCAGCAGCCCGTCGACTGGGGGCTTCACAGATACGCAGTATTTT; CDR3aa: CASSPSTGGFTDTQYF
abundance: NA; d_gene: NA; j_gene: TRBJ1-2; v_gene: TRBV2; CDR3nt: TGTGCCAGCCAGGATGGGGGAAACTATGGCTACACCTTC; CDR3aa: CASQDGGNYGYTF
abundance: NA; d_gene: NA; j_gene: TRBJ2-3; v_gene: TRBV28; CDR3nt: TGTGCCAGCAGCAACGAAGGGGTCACAGATACGCAGTATTTT; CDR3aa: CASSNEGVTDTQYF
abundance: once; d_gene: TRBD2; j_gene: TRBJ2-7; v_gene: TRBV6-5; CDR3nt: TGTGCCAGCAGTTCGGGACTAGCGGGATCCTACGAGCAGTACTTC; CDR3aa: CASSSGLAGSYEQYF
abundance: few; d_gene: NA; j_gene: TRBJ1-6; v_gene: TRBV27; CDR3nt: TGTGCCAGCAGTTTAGGGACACTCTATAATTCACCCCTCCACTTT; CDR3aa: CASSLGTLYNSPLHF
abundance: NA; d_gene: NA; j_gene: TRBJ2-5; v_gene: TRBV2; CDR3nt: TGTGCCAGCAGTCAGACGTCGCCAGTTCAGGGGCCCCAGTACTTC; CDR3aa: CASSQTSPVQGPQYF